These T cell receptor beta chains were read from a single sample in a study of Ad26.COV2.S vaccination and SARS-CoV-2 variants. Repertoires were generated with immunoSEQ multiplex PCR, while TCRdb's copy carries only in-frame clones and drops some. The sample yields about 480,000 clones, roughly 87% seen once. The material sequenced was peripheral blood, taken in a trial of Ad26.COV2.S vaccine versus placebo. All receptors derive from a person aged 18 to 59 who received the Ad26.COV2.S COVID-19 vaccine or a placebo. CDR3s include the opening cysteine and the closing phenylalanine or tryptophan. Clone size is not always given. Where it is, it says once, few, many or a class for expanded clones.

v_gene,abundance,j_gene,CDR3aa
TRBV7-2,few,TRBJ1-4,CASSLTQGRSKLFF
TRBV15,-,TRBJ2-5,CATSRDLGWEETQYF
TRBV27,-,TRBJ2-1,CASSTWRGPYNEQFF
TRBV6-5,-,TRBJ1-5,CASSETGSNQPQHF
TRBV28,-,TRBJ1-2,CASSFSTGPYGYTF
TRBV7-3,-,TRBJ2-1,CASSSHTRASEQFF
TRBV4-3,-,TRBJ2-5,CASSRSYQETQYF
TRBV19,-,TRBJ1-5,CASSFQGEPQHF
TRBV28,-,TRBJ1-5,CASRTRLSTTYSNQPQHF
TRBV19,-,TRBJ2-3,CASSVQGADTQYF
TRBV2,-,TRBJ1-1,CASSLTGELTEAFF
TRBV6-6,-,TRBJ1-1,CASSYPRTGNTEAFF
TRBV28,once,TRBJ1-5,CASRAPDRGTQPQHF
TRBV7-2,-,TRBJ1-4,CASSLEGTREEKLFF
TRBV29-1,-,TRBJ1-2,CSVVGEKEGYTF
TRBV7-3,-,TRBJ2-3,CASSPSWGHTDTQYF
TRBV4-2,-,TRBJ2-2,CASSRDLGGTGELFF
TRBV19,-,TRBJ2-1,CASSIGILAREQFF
TRBV4-2,-,TRBJ1-2,CASSQENVGGGYGYTF
TRBV19,-,TRBJ1-1,CASSIDLALLNTEAFF
TRBV11-2,-,TRBJ2-3,CASSLVLDPVVTQYF
TRBV6-2/TRBV6-3,-,TRBJ2-1,CASSYGRRRLAGTDEQFF
TRBV7-8,-,TRBJ2-2,CASSGSVGGADTGELFF
TRBV5-1,once,TRBJ2-1,CASSYRTSGRSYNEQFF
TRBV27,-,TRBJ2-1,CASSGLVGGYNEQFF
TRBV30,-,TRBJ2-1,CAWGIGDISYNEQFF
TRBV24-1,-,TRBJ2-2,CATSDLGQGNTGELFF
TRBV19,-,TRBJ2-7,CASSTTSGRGEQYF
TRBV2,once,TRBJ2-3,CASRTVYTQYF
TRBV30,-,TRBJ2-7,CAWSGGGYEQYF
TRBV30,-,TRBJ2-7,CAWSVRSSGTYEQYF
TRBV5-1,-,TRBJ2-1,CASSFSASRLAVSYNEQFF
TRBV28,-,TRBJ1-1,CASSGGGRPNTEAFF
TRBV9,-,TRBJ2-1,CASSDHNEQFF
TRBV24-1,-,TRBJ1-5,CATSASGQGARQPQHF
TRBV7-2,-,TRBJ1-1,CASSLDGGTEAFF
TRBV5-4,once,TRBJ1-2,CASSLAPTGVHYGYTF
TRBV27,-,TRBJ2-1,CASSLWGGINEQFF
TRBV29-1,few,TRBJ1-2,CSVEDRAYGYTF
TRBV2,-,TRBJ2-6,CASTLGTNVLTF
TRBV7-9,-,TRBJ2-3,CASSLAGLAGGPSTDTQYF
TRBV7-8,-,TRBJ2-1,CASSLGGLAGVNNEQFF
TRBV4-1,-,TRBJ1-2,CASSQVGREYGYTF
TRBV6-1,-,TRBJ2-3,CASSEATAMGSEDTDTQYF
TRBV19,-,TRBJ1-1,CASSKVGNTEAFF
TRBV7-2,-,TRBJ2-3,CASSSPGGWDTDTQYF
TRBV2,-,TRBJ2-2,CASSLGLSGELFF
TRBV7-2,-,TRBJ2-2,CASSPSVGELFF
TRBV2,-,TRBJ1-5,CASRDRAGNQPQHF
TRBV19,-,TRBJ1-1,CASSRQGSTEAFF
TRBV2,-,TRBJ1-1,CASREGPAGKAFF
TRBV15,-,TRBJ2-2,CATSRLTSGRAGELFF
TRBV18,-,TRBJ2-7,CASSPGQTAYEQYF
TRBV27,once,TRBJ2-2,CASRVGTAPLAGQNTGELFF
TRBV28,-,TRBJ2-1,CASSLFAGTSGSSSYNEQFF
TRBV28,-,TRBJ2-7,CASETGIREQYF
TRBV29-1,-,TRBJ2-7,CSVRLAGVSYEQYF